The rows below give T cell receptor beta chains drawn from one sample of a study of blood T cell repertoires in COVID-19. The assay was immunoSEQ multiplex PCR, and TCRdb's table has in-frame clones only and misses some. The sample shows 80,000 or so clones, roughly 85% of them seen only once. Specimen: peripheral blood. The source of these receptors is a man aged 55 to 70 with COVID-19, enrolled during active disease. The CDR3 runs from the conserved cysteine through the conserved F or W. Each record gives: J gene, clone size, V gene, D gene, CDR3 DNA, CDR3 protein. The D gene is left open where the match is weak. Clone sizes are given selectively: once, few, many, or a class where the clone is expanded.

TRBJ1-6	.	TRBV14	.	TGTGCCAGCAGCCAAGATGCCGGAGGGTCACCCCTCCACTTT	CASSQDAGGSPLHF
TRBJ2-3	.	TRBV5-1	.	TGCGCCAGCAGCTTCTCAGGGGGGCCAGCGGATACGCAGTATTTT	CASSFSGGPADTQYF
TRBJ2-2	.	TRBV7-6	TRBD2	TGTGCCAGCAGCAAAGCGGGAGGGACCGGGGAGCTGTTTTTT	CASSKAGGTGELFF
TRBJ1-3	.	TRBV27	.	TGTGCCAGCAGTCCTCGACAGTCTCGCTCTTCGGGAAACACCATATATTTT	CASSPRQSRSSGNTIYF
TRBJ1-1	.	TRBV14	.	TGTGCCAGCAGCCTCCAGGGGCCATACACTGAAGCTTTCTTT	CASSLQGPYTEAFF
TRBJ2-3	.	TRBV3-1/TRBV3-2	TRBD2	TGTGCCAGCAGCCCCCCTTGGGGACTAGCGGGACCGGATACGCAGTATTTT	CASSPPWGLAGPDTQYF
TRBJ2-2	.	TRBV21-1	.	TGTGCCAGCAGCAAAGTAACCCCGGGACAGGGGGGCACCGGGGAGCTGTTTTTT	CASSKVTPGQGGTGELFF
TRBJ2-3	.	TRBV7-9	.	TGTGCCAGCAGCCGCGGACTATCAACAGATACGCAGTATTTT	CASSRGLSTDTQYF
TRBJ2-5	.	TRBV2	TRBD2	TGTGCCAGCAGTGAGGGCGGGGGGGCCCAAGAGACCCAGTACTTC	CASSEGGGAQETQYF
TRBJ2-3	.	TRBV7-3	.	TGTGCCAGCAGCTTAGCTTTGGGAGCAGATACGCAGTATTTT	CASSLALGADTQYF
TRBJ2-5	.	TRBV6-5	TRBD2	TGTGCCAGCAGTTACTACGGGACTATCCAAGAGACCCAGTACTTC	CASSYYGTIQETQYF
TRBJ1-1	.	TRBV14	.	TGTGCCAGCAGCCAATCGCGGAACACTGAAGCTTTCTTT	CASSQSRNTEAFF
TRBJ2-3	once	TRBV6-6	.	TGTGCCAGCAGCTTACCCGACACCGACACAGATACGCAGTATTTT	CASSLPDTDTDTQYF
TRBJ2-5	few	TRBV4-2	TRBD2	TGTGCCAGCAGCCAAGATATCAGGGAGGGGAGGGAGACCCAGTACTTC	CASSQDIREGRETQYF
TRBJ2-3	once	TRBV3-1/TRBV3-2	.	TGTGCCAGCAGCCCTCAGGGGGGCGGCACAGATACGCAGTATTTT	CASSPQGGGTDTQYF
TRBJ2-7	.	TRBV5-1	TRBD1	TGCGCCAGCAGCGCACAACCGGGACAGGGCTACGAGCAGTACTTC	CASSAQPGQGYEQYF
TRBJ2-1	few	TRBV4-1	TRBD2	TGCGCCAGCAGCCAAGAGCGGGGGTTCAATGAGCAGTTCTTC	CASSQERGFNEQFF
TRBJ1-3	.	TRBV9	TRBD1	TGTGCCAGCAGCGACGACAGGGGAATAGCTGGAAACACCATATATTTT	CASSDDRGIAGNTIYF
TRBJ1-5	.	TRBV5-1	.	TGCGCCAGCTCGGGGGGTCCCAATCAGCCCCAGCATTTT	CASSGGPNQPQHF
TRBJ1-6	.	TRBV9	.	TGTGCCAGCAACAGGTTAAATTCACCCCTCCACTTT	CASNRLNSPLHF
TRBJ1-1	.	TRBV5-1	TRBD1	TGCGCCAGCAGCGCACCGGGACAGGGGGCAGAGGCTTTCTTT	CASSAPGQGAEAFF
TRBJ1-2	.	TRBV6-5	.	TGTGCCAGCACACAAAGCACAGGTCCTTCCTATGGCTACACCTTC	CASTQSTGPSYGYTF
TRBJ1-2	once	TRBV5-1	TRBD1	TGCGCCAGCAGCTTAGGAGGGACAGGAGACTATGGCTACACCTTC	CASSLGGTGDYGYTF
TRBJ1-3	medium-sized	TRBV9	.	TGTGCCAGCAGCCCTGGGCTAAACTCTGGAAACACCATATATTTT	CASSPGLNSGNTIYF
TRBJ2-7	.	TRBV9	.	TGTGCCAGCAGCGTAGGGCAGGGAGGAGGTTACGAGCAGTACTTC	CASSVGQGGGYEQYF
TRBJ2-1	.	TRBV5-1	.	TGCGCCAGCAGCTTGGTTTCTATCCCCTCCTACAATGAGCAGTTCTTC	CASSLVSIPSYNEQFF
TRBJ2-7	.	TRBV12-5	.	TGTGCTAGTGGTCCGTCCTCCTACGAGCAGTACTTC	CASGPSSYEQYF
TRBJ2-5	once	TRBV6-5	.	TGTGCCAGCAGTACATCGGGGGAGACCCAGTACTTC	CASSTSGETQYF
TRBJ1-2	.	TRBV30	TRBD1	TGTGCCTGGAGTACCGGGACAGGGAACTATGGCTACACCTTC	CAWSTGTGNYGYTF
TRBJ1-3	once	TRBV7-9	.	TGTGCCAGCAGCTTGGTTAATTCGGGATCTGGAAACACCATATATTTT	CASSLVNSGSGNTIYF
TRBJ2-2	.	TRBV11-3	.	TGTGCCAGCAGCTTATTAGGGGGAGTCGGTTGGTCCGGGGAGCTGTTTTTT	CASSLLGGVGWSGELFF
TRBJ2-3	.	TRBV10-2	TRBD2	TGCGCCAGCAGTGTAGCGGGTAGCACAGATACGCAGTATTTT	CASSVAGSTDTQYF
TRBJ1-4	.	TRBV25-1	.	TGTGCCAGCAGTGCCCCAGGGGTCCCAGACGAAAAACTGTTTTTT	CASSAPGVPDEKLFF
TRBJ2-3	.	TRBV7-2	.	TGTGCCAGCAGCCGCCGGGAAAGCACCACAGATACGCAGTATTTT	CASSRRESTTDTQYF
TRBJ2-1	.	TRBV11-2	.	TGTGCCAGCAGCAGGGGACTTTACAATGAGCAGTTCTTC	CASSRGLYNEQFF
TRBJ1-3	.	TRBV18	.	TGTGCCAGCTCACCACAGGCAGGGTCGAGAAACACCATATATTTT	CASSPQAGSRNTIYF
TRBJ1-3	.	TRBV6-6	TRBD1	TGTGCCAGCAGTTACGACAGCTGGGACAGAACCACCATATATTTT	CASSYDSWDRTTIYF
TRBJ2-2	.	TRBV6-2/TRBV6-3	TRBD2	TGTGCCAGCATCCCCGGGACTAGCGGGAGTCCTCTCGGGGAGCTGTTTTTT	CASIPGTSGSPLGELFF
TRBJ1-2	.	TRBV24-1	.	TGTGCCACCAGGGACAGCGTAACTAACTATGGCTACACCTTC	CATRDSVTNYGYTF
TRBJ2-7	few	TRBV20-1	TRBD2	TGCAGTGCTAGTGGGGGGAGGGCCTACGAGCAGTACTTC	CSASGGRAYEQYF
TRBJ2-3	.	TRBV7-2	TRBD2	TGTGCCAGCTGGTCCAGCGGGGCTACAGATACGCAGTATTTT	CASWSSGATDTQYF
TRBJ2-5	.	TRBV3-1/TRBV3-2	.	TGTGCCAGCAGCCAAGATTGGGTCAGGGCAGGGGAGACCCAGTACTTC	CASSQDWVRAGETQYF
TRBJ1-3	few	TRBV21-1	.	TGTGCCAGCAGCCCCCTTGTTTGGGGGGGCCATACCTCTGGAAACACCATATATTTT	CASSPLVWGGHTSGNTIYF
TRBJ1-3	.	TRBV2	.	TGTGCCAGCAGGCCACGGGTCAATGGAAACACCATATATTTT	CASRPRVNGNTIYF
TRBJ1-5	.	TRBV28	.	TGTGCCAGCAGTCGCCCTGGGGCTGGGCCCCAGCATTTT	CASSRPGAGPQHF
TRBJ1-2	.	TRBV30	.	TGTGCCTGGAGTGCGGACAGATTTAACTATGGCTACACCTTC	CAWSADRFNYGYTF
TRBJ1-1	.	TRBV6-5	.	TGTGCCAGCAGGTCATATACAGTGAACACTGAAGCTTTCTTT	CASRSYTVNTEAFF
TRBJ1-1	.	TRBV12-3/TRBV12-4	.	TGTGCCAGCAGTTTTTCCGGGAACACTGAAGCTTTCTTT	CASSFSGNTEAFF